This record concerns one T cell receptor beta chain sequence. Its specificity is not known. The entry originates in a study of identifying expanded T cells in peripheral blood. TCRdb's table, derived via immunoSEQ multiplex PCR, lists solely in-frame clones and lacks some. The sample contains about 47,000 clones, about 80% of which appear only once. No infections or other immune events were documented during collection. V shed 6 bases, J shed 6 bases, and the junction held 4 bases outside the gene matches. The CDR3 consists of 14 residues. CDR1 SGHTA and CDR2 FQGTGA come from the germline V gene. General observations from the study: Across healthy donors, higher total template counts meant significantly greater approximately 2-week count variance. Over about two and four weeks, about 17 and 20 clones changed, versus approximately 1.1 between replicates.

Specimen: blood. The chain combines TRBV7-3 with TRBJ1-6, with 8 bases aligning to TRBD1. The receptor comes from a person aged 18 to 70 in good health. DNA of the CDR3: TGTGCCAGCAGTTCCGGACAGGGTAATTCACCCCTCCACTTT. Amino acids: CASSSGQGNSPLHF.